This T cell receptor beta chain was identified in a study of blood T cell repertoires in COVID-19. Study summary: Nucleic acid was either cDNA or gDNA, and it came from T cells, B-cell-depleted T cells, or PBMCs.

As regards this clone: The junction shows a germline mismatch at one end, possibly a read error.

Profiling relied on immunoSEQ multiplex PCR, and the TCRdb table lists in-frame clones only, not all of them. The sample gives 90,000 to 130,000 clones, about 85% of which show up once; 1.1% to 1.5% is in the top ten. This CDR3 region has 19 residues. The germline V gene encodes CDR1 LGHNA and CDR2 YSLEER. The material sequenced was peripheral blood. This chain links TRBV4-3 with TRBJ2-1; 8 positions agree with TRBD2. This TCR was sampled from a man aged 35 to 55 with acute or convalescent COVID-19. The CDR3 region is CARSRLGWGLAGLYNEQFF. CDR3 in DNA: TGCGCCCGCAGCCGCCTGGGGTGGGGTCTAGCGGGCCTCTACAATGAGCAGTTCTTC.